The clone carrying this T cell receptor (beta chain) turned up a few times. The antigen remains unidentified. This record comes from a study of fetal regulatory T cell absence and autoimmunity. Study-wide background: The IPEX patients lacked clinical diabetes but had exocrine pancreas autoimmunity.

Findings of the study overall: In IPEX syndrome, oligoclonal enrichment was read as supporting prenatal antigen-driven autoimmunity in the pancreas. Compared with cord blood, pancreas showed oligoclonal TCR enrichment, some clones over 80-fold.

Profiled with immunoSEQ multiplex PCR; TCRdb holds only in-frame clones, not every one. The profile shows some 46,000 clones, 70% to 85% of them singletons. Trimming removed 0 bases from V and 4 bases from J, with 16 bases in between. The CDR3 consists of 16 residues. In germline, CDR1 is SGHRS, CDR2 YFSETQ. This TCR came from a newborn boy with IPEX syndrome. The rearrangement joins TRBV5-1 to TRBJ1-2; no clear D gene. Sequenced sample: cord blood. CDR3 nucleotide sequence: TGCGCCAGCAGCTTGGCTGGAGCCGCTAGCTTCTATGGCTACACCTTC. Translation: CASSLAGAASFYGYTF. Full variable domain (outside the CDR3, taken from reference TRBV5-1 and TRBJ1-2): KAGVTQTPRYLIKTRGQQVTLSCSPISGHRSVSWYQQTPGQGLQFLFEYFSETQRNKGNFPGRFSGRQFSNSRSEMNVSTLELGDSALYLCASSLAGAASFYGYTFGSGTRLTVV.